This T cell receptor (beta chain) was sequenced in a study of cytomegalovirus exposure and HLA in healthy donors. Germline loops: CDR1 MGHRA, CDR2 YSYEKL. The CDR3 length is 15 residues. The V gene end was trimmed by 4 bases and the J gene end by 3 bases; junction bases not matched to a gene: 4. Assay used: immunoSEQ multiplex PCR; TCRdb lists only in-frame clones, some missing. This sample yields approximately 180,000 clones, of which more than 75% are seen a single time; roughly 1.4% belongs to the top ten. Sequenced: PBMCs. The clonotype comes from a woman aged 25-40 years in good health and CMV-seronegative. This rearrangement joins TRBV4-1 to TRBJ1-2; TRBD1 aligns across 11 bases. CDR3 residues: CASSPGTGGYYGYTF. CDR3 DNA: TGCGCCAGCAGCCCGGGGACAGGGGGTTACTATGGCTACACCTTC.